These T cell receptor beta chains were read from a single sample in a study of blood T cell repertoires in COVID-19. Profiling relied on immunoSEQ multiplex PCR, and the TCRdb table lists in-frame clones only, not all of them. The sample contains approximately 70,000 clones, around 93% of which appear only once. Sequencing was done on a sample of peripheral blood. The receptors were sampled from a woman aged 55-70 years with active COVID-19. Both conserved end residues are part of each CDR3. A D gene is named only where the DNA matches it firmly. Only some rows state a clone size, as once, few, many or a class for expanded clones.

v_gene: TRBV10-3; abundance: -; j_gene: TRBJ1-1; d_gene: TRBD1; CDR3aa: CAIRYSTGLGGNTEAFF; CDR3nt: TGTGCCATCAGATACTCGACAGGGCTCGGGGGGAACACTGAAGCTTTCTTT
v_gene: TRBV30; abundance: -; j_gene: TRBJ2-2; d_gene: -; CDR3aa: CAWSRSTGELFF; CDR3nt: TGTGCCTGGAGTCGGTCAACCGGGGAGCTGTTTTTT
v_gene: TRBV3-1/TRBV3-2; abundance: -; j_gene: TRBJ1-6; d_gene: TRBD1; CDR3aa: CASSQRDSSYNSPLHF; CDR3nt: TGTGCCAGCAGCCAACGGGACAGCTCCTATAATTCACCCCTCCACTTT
v_gene: TRBV6-5; abundance: -; j_gene: TRBJ1-4; d_gene: TRBD1; CDR3aa: CASGRQGREKLFF; CDR3nt: TGTGCCAGCGGGAGACAGGGGAGGGAAAAACTGTTTTTT
v_gene: TRBV18; abundance: -; j_gene: TRBJ2-5; d_gene: TRBD1; CDR3aa: CASSPPRQGGQETQYF; CDR3nt: TGTGCCAGCTCACCCCCAAGACAGGGGGGACAAGAGACCCAGTACTTC
v_gene: TRBV28; abundance: -; j_gene: TRBJ1-2; d_gene: TRBD1; CDR3aa: CASGTGTNYGYTF; CDR3nt: TGTGCCAGCGGGACAGGGACTAACTATGGCTACACCTTC
v_gene: TRBV28; abundance: -; j_gene: TRBJ2-5; d_gene: -; CDR3aa: CASSGLATRQETQYF; CDR3nt: TGTGCCAGCAGTGGCCTAGCGACACGTCAAGAGACCCAGTACTTC
v_gene: TRBV7-2; abundance: -; j_gene: TRBJ1-1; d_gene: -; CDR3aa: CASSLRQTNTEAFF; CDR3nt: TGTGCCAGCAGCTTAAGACAGACTAACACTGAAGCTTTCTTT
v_gene: TRBV1; abundance: -; j_gene: TRBJ1-1; d_gene: -; CDR3aa: CTSTHLRTGGYEAFF; CDR3nt: TGCACCAGCACTCACCTGCGGACAGGGGGGTATGAAGCTTTCTTT
v_gene: TRBV28; abundance: few; j_gene: TRBJ2-7; d_gene: -; CDR3aa: CASRSFSGFEGSITYEQYF; CDR3nt: TGTGCCAGCAGATCATTCAGTGGCTTTGAGGGTTCCATAACCTACGAGCAGTACTTC
v_gene: TRBV28; abundance: -; j_gene: TRBJ2-5; d_gene: -; CDR3aa: CASSFSGANQETQYF; CDR3nt: TGTGCCAGCAGTTTCTCAGGGGCCAACCAAGAGACCCAGTACTTC
v_gene: TRBV30; abundance: -; j_gene: TRBJ2-3; d_gene: -; CDR3aa: CAWSVKTASSTDTQYF; CDR3nt: TGTGCCTGGAGTGTAAAGACAGCCTCTAGCACAGATACGCAGTATTTT
v_gene: TRBV7-2; abundance: -; j_gene: TRBJ2-5; d_gene: TRBD2; CDR3aa: CASSLDLGTTETQYF; CDR3nt: TGTGCCAGCAGCTTAGATCTCGGGACTACCGAGACCCAGTACTTC
v_gene: TRBV6-1; abundance: -; j_gene: TRBJ2-1; d_gene: -; CDR3aa: CASSDAPTGGSYNEQFF; CDR3nt: TGTGCCAGCAGTGACGCTCCGACAGGCGGCTCCTACAATGAGCAGTTCTTC
v_gene: TRBV6-2/TRBV6-3; abundance: once; j_gene: TRBJ1-5; d_gene: -; CDR3aa: CASSYADNNQPQHF; CDR3nt: TGTGCCAGCAGTTATGCGGACAACAATCAGCCCCAGCATTTT
v_gene: TRBV25-1; abundance: -; j_gene: TRBJ2-2; d_gene: TRBD2; CDR3aa: CASSARLAGGYGELFF; CDR3nt: TGTGCCAGCAGTGCAAGACTAGCGGGGGGCTACGGGGAGCTGTTTTTT
v_gene: TRBV5-1; abundance: -; j_gene: TRBJ2-1; d_gene: TRBD2; CDR3aa: CASTTWTSGRAGEQFF; CDR3nt: TGCGCCAGCACCACTTGGACTAGCGGGAGGGCGGGGGAGCAGTTCTTC
v_gene: TRBV9; abundance: -; j_gene: TRBJ1-4; d_gene: -; CDR3aa: CASSVTGTLGEKLFF; CDR3nt: TGTGCCAGCAGCGTCACCGGGACTTTGGGGGAAAAACTGTTTTTT
v_gene: TRBV10-3; abundance: -; j_gene: TRBJ1-1; d_gene: -; CDR3aa: CAISESRGLTEAFF; CDR3nt: TGTGCCATCAGTGAGTCCAGGGGCCTCACTGAAGCTTTCTTT
v_gene: TRBV27; abundance: once; j_gene: TRBJ2-2; d_gene: TRBD1; CDR3aa: CASSSPVGQGGSGELFF; CDR3nt: TGTGCCAGCAGCTCTCCCGTAGGACAGGGGGGAAGCGGGGAGCTGTTTTTT
v_gene: TRBV13; abundance: -; j_gene: TRBJ1-1; d_gene: -; CDR3aa: CASSLYGITEAFF; CDR3nt: TGTGCCAGCAGCTTATACGGGATCACTGAAGCTTTCTTT
v_gene: TRBV7-2; abundance: -; j_gene: TRBJ2-1; d_gene: TRBD2; CDR3aa: CASSFGLAGHYNEQFF; CDR3nt: TGTGCCAGCAGCTTCGGGCTAGCGGGACACTACAATGAGCAGTTCTTC
v_gene: TRBV4-1; abundance: -; j_gene: TRBJ2-5; d_gene: -; CDR3aa: CASSQGLALQETQYF; CDR3nt: TGCGCCAGCAGCCAAGGTCTAGCGTTGCAAGAGACCCAGTACTTC
v_gene: TRBV15; abundance: -; j_gene: TRBJ2-7; d_gene: TRBD2; CDR3aa: CASFGGGEEREPYEQYF; CDR3nt: TGTGCCTCCTTCGGGGGAGGGGAGGAGCGGGAGCCCTACGAGCAGTACTTC
v_gene: TRBV2; abundance: -; j_gene: TRBJ1-2; d_gene: -; CDR3aa: CASSYRGDGYTF; CDR3nt: TGTGCCAGCAGTTACCGGGGGGATGGCTACACCTTC
v_gene: TRBV29-1; abundance: medium-sized; j_gene: TRBJ2-2; d_gene: -; CDR3aa: CSVDSQGSNTGELFF; CDR3nt: TGCAGCGTTGACTCCCAGGGTTCGAACACCGGGGAGCTGTTTTTT
v_gene: TRBV6-5; abundance: -; j_gene: TRBJ1-5; d_gene: TRBD1; CDR3aa: CASKGGHNQPQHF; CDR3nt: TGTGCCAGCAAAGGGGGCCACAATCAGCCCCAGCATTTT
v_gene: TRBV11-2; abundance: -; j_gene: TRBJ1-1; d_gene: -; CDR3aa: CASSQQKNTEAFF; CDR3nt: TGTGCCAGCAGCCAACAGAAGAACACTGAAGCTTTCTTT
v_gene: TRBV13; abundance: few; j_gene: TRBJ1-2; d_gene: -; CDR3aa: CASSLGKRQVYGYTF; CDR3nt: TGTGCCAGCAGCTTAGGTAAAAGGCAGGTCTATGGCTACACCTTC
v_gene: TRBV5-6; abundance: -; j_gene: TRBJ1-6; d_gene: TRBD1; CDR3aa: CASSAGGPLHF; CDR3nt: TGTGCCAGCAGCGCAGGGGGTCCCCTCCACTTT
v_gene: TRBV2; abundance: -; j_gene: TRBJ2-5; d_gene: -; CDR3aa: CASRLRIQETQYF; CDR3nt: TGTGCCAGTAGGCTGCGGATCCAAGAGACCCAGTACTTC
v_gene: TRBV2; abundance: -; j_gene: TRBJ1-2; d_gene: -; CDR3aa: CAREQEGSNYGYTF; CDR3nt: TGTGCCAGGGAACAGGAGGGGTCTAACTATGGCTACACCTTC
v_gene: TRBV6-5; abundance: -; j_gene: TRBJ2-7; d_gene: -; CDR3aa: CASISPPYEQYF; CDR3nt: TGTGCCAGCATCAGTCCCCCCTACGAGCAGTACTTC
v_gene: TRBV12-1; abundance: -; j_gene: TRBJ2-7; d_gene: -; CDR3aa: CASSSFHPTSGSNEQYF; CDR3nt: TGTGCCAGCAGCTCCTTCCACCCGACTAGCGGGAGTAACGAGCAGTACTTC
v_gene: TRBV18; abundance: -; j_gene: TRBJ2-5; d_gene: TRBD1; CDR3aa: CASSPQGQETQYF; CDR3nt: TGTGCCAGCTCACCTCAGGGACAGGAGACCCAGTACTTC
v_gene: TRBV5-6; abundance: -; j_gene: TRBJ2-3; d_gene: TRBD1; CDR3aa: CASSSTGGTDTQYF; CDR3nt: TGTGCCAGCAGCTCGACAGGGGGCACAGATACGCAGTATTTT
v_gene: TRBV2; abundance: once; j_gene: TRBJ1-5; d_gene: -; CDR3aa: CASSLQGHPQPQHF; CDR3nt: TGTGCCAGCAGTCTGCAGGGTCATCCGCAGCCCCAGCATTTT
v_gene: TRBV5-6; abundance: -; j_gene: TRBJ2-7; d_gene: -; CDR3aa: CASSSSGTSYEQYF; CDR3nt: TGTGCCAGCAGCTCCTCCGGGACAAGTTACGAGCAGTACTTC
v_gene: TRBV30; abundance: -; j_gene: TRBJ2-5; d_gene: TRBD2; CDR3aa: CAWEGDGRAETQYF; CDR3nt: TGTGCCTGGGAGGGGGACGGGAGGGCAGAGACCCAGTACTTC
v_gene: TRBV4-1; abundance: -; j_gene: TRBJ2-1; d_gene: -; CDR3aa: CASSRANRASEQFF; CDR3nt: TGCGCCAGCAGCCGAGCTAACAGGGCGAGTGAGCAGTTCTTC
v_gene: TRBV3-1/TRBV3-2; abundance: -; j_gene: TRBJ1-2; d_gene: -; CDR3aa: CASSQDPYGYTF; CDR3nt: TGTGCCAGCAGCCAAGACCCGTATGGCTACACCTTC
v_gene: TRBV24-1; abundance: -; j_gene: TRBJ2-3; d_gene: TRBD1; CDR3aa: CATGTGDGTDTQYF; CDR3nt: TGTGCCACCGGGACAGGGGATGGTACAGATACGCAGTATTTT